This TCR beta chain was recovered during a study of Graves' ophthalmopathy and Graves' hyperthyroidism. From RNA, the CDR3 regions of TCR beta chains were amplified and sequenced. First-round RT-PCR with HTBI primers preceded a second-round multiplex PCR. TCRdb independently ran MiXCR on the multiplex PCR reads; one entry per CDR3 protein. The sample holds more than 300,000 distinct CDR3 sequences, roughly 17% seen once. Hyperthyroidism showing no ophthalmopathy within 18 months of follow-up was stable. V was shortened by 3 bases and J by 3 bases, with 14 bases between the two germline ends. CDR3 size: 16 residues. This clonotype was seen at least ten times.

This receptor was taken from an adult woman with stable Graves' hyperthyroidism. The source material was peripheral blood. This sequence joins TRBV12-3 or TRBV12-4 and TRBJ2-2, with D possibly being TRBD2 (5 bases). CDR3 loop: CASSFGNSVHTGELFF. For the CDR3, the DNA is TGTGCCAGCAGTTTCGGGAATAGCGTACACACCGGGGAGCTGTTTTTT.